This T cell receptor (beta chain) emerged from a study of beta chain features in type 1 diabetes. In the study overall: The patient and healthy donor groups were comparable for age, gender and cell yields.

Study-level points and caveats: Moderate yet significant TCRB CDR3 shortening was seen in Type 1 diabetes patients in all four CD4+ subsets. Whether HLA type affects TCRB rearrangement stayed undetermined in the present work.

The sequenced template was cDNA made from the entire isolated RNA. Sequenced by immunoSEQ multiplex PCR; TCRdb stores in-frame clones only, minus some. The sample lists hundreds of thousands of clones, roughly 13% occurring once. The CDR3 contains 13 residues. CDR1 is MNHEY, CDR2 SMNVEV, per germline (reference sequence). With 7 bases removed from V and 0 bases from J, the gap between germline ends came to 4 bases. About this clone itself: Its antigen is undetermined.

The chain is built from TRBV27 and TRBJ2-6; D remains unclear. This sequence was found in a man between 18 and 35 years old with type 1 diabetes. The sequenced sample consisted of naive CD4+ T cells from blood. CDR3 DNA: TGTGCCAGCAAAGACTCTGGGGCCAACGTCCTGACTTTC. Its translation: CASKDSGANVLTF.